This TCR beta chain derives from a study of identical twins. The ends were cut back, 4 bases at V and 0 bases at J, with 10 bases in the middle. CDR3 length: 15 amino acids. Germline V gene sequence: CDR1 SGHNT, CDR2 YENEEA. TCRdb analysed the 5' RACE reads with MiXCR anew, one entry per CDR3 protein. The repertoire holds 700,000 or so distinct CDR3 sequences, with approximately 21% as singletons. This same sample was also taken into another study, of T cells expressing NK-cell markers.

This clonotype was sampled from a woman under 30 in good health. The chain combines TRBV11-3 with TRBJ1-3, with D possibly matching TRBD1 (5 bases). The sample comprised PBMCs. CDR3 in DNA: TGTGCCAGCAGCTCCGACAGTACCTCTGGAAACACCATATATTTT. This sequence encodes CASSSDSTSGNTIYF.